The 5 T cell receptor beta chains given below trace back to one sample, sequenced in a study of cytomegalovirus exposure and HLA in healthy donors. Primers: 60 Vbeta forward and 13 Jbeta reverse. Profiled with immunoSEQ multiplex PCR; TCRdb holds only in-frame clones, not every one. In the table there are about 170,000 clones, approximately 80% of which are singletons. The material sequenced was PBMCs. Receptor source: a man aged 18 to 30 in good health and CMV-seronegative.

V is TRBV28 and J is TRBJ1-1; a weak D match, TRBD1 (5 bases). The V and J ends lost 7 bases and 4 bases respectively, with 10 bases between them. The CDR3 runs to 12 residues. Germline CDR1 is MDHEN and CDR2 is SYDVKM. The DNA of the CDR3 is TGTGCCAGCACCCAGGGTATCACTGAAGCTTTCTTT. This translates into CASTQGITEAFF.

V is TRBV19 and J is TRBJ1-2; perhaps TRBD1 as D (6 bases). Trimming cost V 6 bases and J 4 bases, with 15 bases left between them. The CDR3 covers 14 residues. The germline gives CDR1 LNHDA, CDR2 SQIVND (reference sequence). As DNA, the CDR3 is TGTGCCAGTAGGACTGCAGGGGTTAGCTATGGCTACACCTTC. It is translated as CASRTAGVSYGYTF. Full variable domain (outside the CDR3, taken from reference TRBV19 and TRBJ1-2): DGGITQSPKYLFRKEGQNVTLSCEQNLNHDAMYWYRQDPGQGLRLIYYSQIVNDFQKGDIAEGYSVSREKKESFPLTVTSAQKNPTAFYLCASRTAGVSYGYTFGSGTRLTVV.

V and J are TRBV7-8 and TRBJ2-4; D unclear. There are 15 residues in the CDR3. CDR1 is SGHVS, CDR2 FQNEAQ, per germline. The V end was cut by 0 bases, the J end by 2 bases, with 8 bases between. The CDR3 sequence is CASSLARVTKNIQYF. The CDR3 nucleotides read TGTGCCAGCAGCTTAGCTCGAGTGACCAAAAACATTCAGTACTTC.

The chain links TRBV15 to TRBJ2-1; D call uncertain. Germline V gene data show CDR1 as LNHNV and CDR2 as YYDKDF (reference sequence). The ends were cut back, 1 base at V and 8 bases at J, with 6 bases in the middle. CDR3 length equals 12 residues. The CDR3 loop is CATSRVTDEQFF. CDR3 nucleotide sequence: TGTGCCACCAGCAGAGTAACAGATGAGCAGTTCTTC.

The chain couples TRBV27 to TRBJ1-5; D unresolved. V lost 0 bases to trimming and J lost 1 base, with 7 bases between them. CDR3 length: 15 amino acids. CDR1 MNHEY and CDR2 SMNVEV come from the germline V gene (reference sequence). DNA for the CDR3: TGTGCCAGCAGTTTATCGAGTTACAGCAATCAGCCCCAGCATTTT. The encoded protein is CASSLSSYSNQPQHF.